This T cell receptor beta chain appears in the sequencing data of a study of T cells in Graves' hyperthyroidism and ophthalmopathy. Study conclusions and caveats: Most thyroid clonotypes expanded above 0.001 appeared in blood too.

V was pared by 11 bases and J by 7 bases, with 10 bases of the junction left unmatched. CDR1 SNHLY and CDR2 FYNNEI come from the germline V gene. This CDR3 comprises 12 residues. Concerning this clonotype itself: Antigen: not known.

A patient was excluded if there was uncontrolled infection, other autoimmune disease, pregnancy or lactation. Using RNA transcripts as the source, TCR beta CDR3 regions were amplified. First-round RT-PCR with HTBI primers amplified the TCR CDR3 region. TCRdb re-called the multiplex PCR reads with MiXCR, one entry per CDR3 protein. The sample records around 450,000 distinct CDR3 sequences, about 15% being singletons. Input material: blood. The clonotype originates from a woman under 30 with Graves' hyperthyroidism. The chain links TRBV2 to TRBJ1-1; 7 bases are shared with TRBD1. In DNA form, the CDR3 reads TGTGCCGCCGACAAGGGGGCCCTTGAAGCTTTCTTT. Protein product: CAADKGALEAFF.